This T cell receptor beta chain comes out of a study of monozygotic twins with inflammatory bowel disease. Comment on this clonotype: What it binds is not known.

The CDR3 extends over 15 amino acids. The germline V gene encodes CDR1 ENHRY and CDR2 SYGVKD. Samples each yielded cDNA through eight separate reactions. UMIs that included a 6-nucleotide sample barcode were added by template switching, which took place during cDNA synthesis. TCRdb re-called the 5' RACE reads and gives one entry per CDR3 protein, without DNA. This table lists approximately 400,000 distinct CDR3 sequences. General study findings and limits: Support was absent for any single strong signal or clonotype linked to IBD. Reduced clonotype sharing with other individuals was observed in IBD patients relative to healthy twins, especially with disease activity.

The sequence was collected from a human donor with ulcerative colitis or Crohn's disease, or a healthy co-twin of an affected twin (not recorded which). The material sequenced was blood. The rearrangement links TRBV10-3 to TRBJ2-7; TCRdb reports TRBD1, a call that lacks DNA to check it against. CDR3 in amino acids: CAISEGGQVRYEQYF.